By frequency in the sample, the clone carrying this T cell receptor (beta chain) is medium-sized. Researchers sorted proliferating CFSE-low CD3+CD4+ and CD3+CD8+ responders once the reaction had finished. The sample is drawn from a study of graft-versus-host responses after intestinal transplantation. The assay was immunoSEQ multiplex PCR, and TCRdb's table has in-frame clones only and misses some. The table lists roughly 9,400 clones, around 33% of them singletons. The CDR3 consists of 17 residues. From germline, CDR1 is SGHDT and CDR2 YYEEEE. Trimming pared 2 bases from V and 2 bases from J, leaving 19 bases between. Regarding the study as a whole: GvH clones appeared in recipient marrow, some first in ileum or blood.

The receptor's source is a human patient who received an intestinal transplant. Material: alloreactive CD4+ T cells from a mixed lymphocyte reaction culture, obtained before intestinal transplant. Indicated subset: CFSE-low proliferating T cells sorted from approximately 6-day pre-transplant mixed lymphocyte reaction (GvH or HvG direction). The genes are TRBV5-6 and TRBJ2-5; tentative D call: TRBD1 (5 bases). CDR3 protein: CASSLRQGGFGQETQYF. The DNA of the CDR3 is TGTGCCAGCAGCTTACGTCAGGGTGGTTTCGGGCAAGAGACCCAGTACTTC.